Listed below are T cell receptor beta chains from one sample, sequenced in a study of vaccination effects on CD4 cells after COVID-19. The method was immunoSEQ multiplex PCR; TCRdb's version includes in-frame clones alone and lacks a portion of them. The sample lists about 45,000 clones, around 74% occurring once. No antigen has been assigned to these receptors. The source material was CD4+ T cells from PBMCs cultured with a peptide pool, sampled before COVID-19 vaccination. The source of these receptors is a human donor who had a prior SARS-CoV-2 infection. The CDR3 runs from the conserved cysteine through the conserved F or W. D genes are given only for firm matches. Size is omitted from some rows. Given values are once, few, many or a class for expanded clones.

V gene	clone size	J gene	D gene	CDR3 DNA	CDR3 protein
TRBV5-1	-	TRBJ2-3	TRBD1	TGCGCCAGCAGCTTGCCCCGCGGACAGGGTCAATCGTCAGATACGCAGTATTTT	CASSLPRGQGQSSDTQYF
TRBV5-4	-	TRBJ1-4	-	TGTGCCAGCAGCTTGTGGCCTGATGAAAAACTGTTTTTT	CASSLWPDEKLFF
TRBV5-1	once	TRBJ1-2	-	TGCGCCAGCAGCTTGGTAGGGCGAAAGATGGGCGATGGCTACACCTTC	CASSLVGRKMGDGYTF
TRBV7-9	few	TRBJ2-3	-	TGTGCCAGCAACTTCGGAGGTTGGGATACGCAGTATTTT	CASNFGGWDTQYF
TRBV19	-	TRBJ2-3	-	TGTGCCAGTAGTATAATCTCGGAGGGCACAGATACGCAGTATTTT	CASSIISEGTDTQYF
TRBV9	-	TRBJ2-2	-	TGTGCCAGCAGCGTAGGGGGCGGGGGCGTCGGGGAGCTGTTTTTT	CASSVGGGGVGELFF
TRBV3-1/TRBV3-2	-	TRBJ1-1	TRBD1	TGTGCCAGCAGCCAACAGGGGGCTGGGGACACTGAAGCTTTCTTT	CASSQQGAGDTEAFF
TRBV3-1/TRBV3-2	-	TRBJ2-3	-	TGTGCCAGCACTAGGGGAGCTAGCACAGATACGCAGTATTTT	CASTRGASTDTQYF
TRBV6-5	-	TRBJ1-2	-	TGTGCCAGCAGGCGGGATATTGACTATGGCTACACCTTC	CASRRDIDYGYTF
TRBV2	-	TRBJ1-4	-	TGTGCCAGCAAAAACCGGGACCAAAGCGAAAAACTGTTTTTT	CASKNRDQSEKLFF
TRBV19	-	TRBJ1-2	TRBD1	TGTGCCAGTAGTGTTCAGGGGGACTATGGCTACACCTTC	CASSVQGDYGYTF
TRBV5-1	-	TRBJ2-7	-	TGCGCCAGCAGCTTGGAGTCGGGGTTAACCTCCGAGCAGTACTTC	CASSLESGLTSEQYF
TRBV5-6	-	TRBJ2-7	-	TGTGCCAGCAGCTTGAACAGGGGAGGCTTCTCCCACGAGCAGTACTTC	CASSLNRGGFSHEQYF
TRBV7-9	-	TRBJ1-6	-	TGTGCCAGCAGCGGGACCGGGGGAAGATTCTATAATTCACCCCTCCACTTT	CASSGTGGRFYNSPLHF
TRBV2	few	TRBJ1-3	TRBD1	TGTGCCAGCAGTTTACAGGGGCCGGGAAACACCATATATTTT	CASSLQGPGNTIYF
TRBV25-1	-	TRBJ2-2	-	TGTGCCAGCAGTCGAAAAGGAGGGGACACCGGGGAGCTGTTTTTT	CASSRKGGDTGELFF
TRBV27	few	TRBJ2-6	TRBD1	TGTGCCAGCATCCTACCCGGGACAGGGTTCTCTGGGGCCAACGTCCTGACTTTC	CASILPGTGFSGANVLTF
TRBV7-8	-	TRBJ1-4	-	TGTGCCAGCAGCGGGCCCCCCGACGGACTTGTACTGTTTTTT	CASSGPPDGLVLFF
TRBV4-2	once	TRBJ2-7	TRBD1	TGTGCCAGCAGCCATACCACCGGGACAGGGGGCTACGAGCAGTACTTC	CASSHTTGTGGYEQYF
TRBV6-5	-	TRBJ2-3	-	TGTGCCAGCAGTCAGGCAGCAGATACGCAGTATTTT	CASSQAADTQYF
TRBV7-2	-	TRBJ1-5	-	TGTGCCAGCAGCTCCCAGGGTTTCGGCAATCAGCCCCAGCATTTT	CASSSQGFGNQPQHF
TRBV5-4	few	TRBJ2-3	TRBD2	TGTGCCAGCAGCTTGGTGACTAGCGGGGGAGATACGCAGTATTTT	CASSLVTSGGDTQYF
TRBV6-7	-	TRBJ2-7	-	TGTGCCAGCAGCCGAGGGAACTACTACGAGCAGTACTTC	CASSRGNYYEQYF
TRBV9	once	TRBJ1-5	-	TGTGCCAGCAGCGTAGATGGCTATAGCAATCAGCCCCAGCATTTT	CASSVDGYSNQPQHF
TRBV5-4	few	TRBJ2-2	TRBD2	TGTGCCAGCAGCTTCGGCGGGAGAACGTTATACACCGGGGAGCTGTTTTTT	CASSFGGRTLYTGELFF
TRBV13	-	TRBJ1-1	TRBD1	TGTGCCAGCAGCTTGCGGGCAGGGGGATGGGGTGAAGCTTTCTTT	CASSLRAGGWGEAFF
TRBV28	once	TRBJ2-2	-	TGTGCCAGCAGCCCACGGGGGCGCGGGCCCACCGGGGAGCTGTTTTTT	CASSPRGRGPTGELFF
TRBV6-2/TRBV6-3	-	TRBJ2-7	-	TGTGCCAGCAGCCTGGGTGGGGCTAGAACCTACGAGCAGTACTTC	CASSLGGARTYEQYF
TRBV7-2	-	TRBJ2-7	TRBD2	TGTGCCAGCAGCTTATCGGTAGCGGGGGGGACCTACGAGCAGTACTTC	CASSLSVAGGTYEQYF
TRBV12-3/TRBV12-4	-	TRBJ2-7	-	TGTGCCAGCGGCCGGAGGAGCTCCTACGAGCAGTACTTC	CASGRRSSYEQYF
TRBV19	-	TRBJ2-5	-	TGTGCCAGTAGTGTAGGCCTCCAAGAGACCCAGTACTTC	CASSVGLQETQYF
TRBV6-5	-	TRBJ1-6	-	TGTGCCAGCTTCAGCGGAACGACCTATAATTCACCCCTCCACTTT	CASFSGTTYNSPLHF
TRBV7-9	-	TRBJ1-5	-	TGTGCCAGCGCGGGGGGGGGAGGTCAGCCCCAGCATTTT	CASAGGGGQPQHF
TRBV3-1/TRBV3-2	-	TRBJ2-5	TRBD2	TGTGCCAGCAGCCCATTGGGGGGGGACGGAGAGACCCAGTACTTC	CASSPLGGDGETQYF
TRBV11-2	-	TRBJ2-7	-	TGTGCCAGCAGCTTAGCGGTGAGATCGAACGAGCAGTACTTC	CASSLAVRSNEQYF
TRBV10-3	-	TRBJ2-7	-	TGTGCCATCAGCGAAGGGGGGCGTCAGCAGTACTTC	CAISEGGRQQYF
TRBV11-2	-	TRBJ2-1	TRBD2	TGTGCCAGCAGGGCTAGCGGGGGGCCTGAGCAGTTCTTC	CASRASGGPEQFF
TRBV19	-	TRBJ2-5	TRBD2	TGTGCCAGTAGTAGAATGTCGGGACTAGCGGGGGAAGAGACCCAGTACTTC	CASSRMSGLAGEETQYF
TRBV7-3	-	TRBJ2-1	TRBD1	TGTGCCAGCAGCTTATACAGGGGCGATGAGCAGTTCTTC	CASSLYRGDEQFF
TRBV5-5	few	TRBJ2-3	-	TGTGCCAGCAGCTTGGGGGGTAGTGGATACACAGATACGCAGTATTTT	CASSLGGSGYTDTQYF
TRBV6-6	-	TRBJ2-7	TRBD1	TGTGCCAGCAGTTACTCTGCAGGGGGCTCCTACGAGCAGTACTTC	CASSYSAGGSYEQYF
TRBV15	-	TRBJ2-1	TRBD2	TGTGCCACCAGCAGAGAAGTAGCGGGGGAGATTTACAATGAGCAGTTCTTC	CATSREVAGEIYNEQFF
TRBV5-1	-	TRBJ1-1	TRBD1	TGCGCCAGCAGCTTGGCTGGACAGGGTTCGGACACTGAAGCTTTCTTT	CASSLAGQGSDTEAFF
TRBV5-1	once	TRBJ1-1	-	TGCGCCAGCAGCCGGCGGCCGAAGGCGGGAGACACTGAAGCTTTCTTT	CASSRRPKAGDTEAFF
TRBV11-3	-	TRBJ2-1	TRBD2	TGTGCCAGCAGCTTACGTGGGACTAGCACTTACAATGAGCAGTTCTTC	CASSLRGTSTYNEQFF
TRBV9	-	TRBJ2-3	-	TGTGCCAGCAGCGTAGTGGAGGTATTAGGTACGCAGTATTTT	CASSVVEVLGTQYF
TRBV6-5	once	TRBJ1-6	TRBD1	TGTGCCAGCAGTTACTCCGGGACAGGGGATTCACCCCTCCACTTT	CASSYSGTGDSPLHF
TRBV6-4	-	TRBJ2-2	-	TGTGCCAGCAGTGAGCGGGACACCGGGGAGCTGTTTTTT	CASSERDTGELFF
TRBV3-1/TRBV3-2	-	TRBJ1-5	-	TGTGCCAGCAGCCTCCGGGGGAGTAATCAGCCCCAGCATTTT	CASSLRGSNQPQHF
TRBV30	-	TRBJ2-7	-	TGTGCCTGGAGCCAAAGGAGAGGGAGGGAGCAGTACTTC	CAWSQRRGREQYF